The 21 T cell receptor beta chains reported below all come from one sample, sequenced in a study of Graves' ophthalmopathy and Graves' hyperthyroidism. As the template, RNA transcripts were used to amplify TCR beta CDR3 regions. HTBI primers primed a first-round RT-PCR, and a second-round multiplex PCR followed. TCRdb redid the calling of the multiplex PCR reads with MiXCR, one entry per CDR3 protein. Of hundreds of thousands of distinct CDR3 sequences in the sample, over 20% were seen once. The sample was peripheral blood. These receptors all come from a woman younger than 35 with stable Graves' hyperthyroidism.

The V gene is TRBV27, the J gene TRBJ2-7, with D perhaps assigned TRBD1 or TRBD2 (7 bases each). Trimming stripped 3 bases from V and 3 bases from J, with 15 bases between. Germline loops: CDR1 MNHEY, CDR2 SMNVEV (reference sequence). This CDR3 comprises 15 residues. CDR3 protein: CASSLGAGGVYEQYF. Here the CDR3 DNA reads TGTGCCAGCAGTTTGGGGGCAGGGGGGGTCTACGAGCAGTACTTC.

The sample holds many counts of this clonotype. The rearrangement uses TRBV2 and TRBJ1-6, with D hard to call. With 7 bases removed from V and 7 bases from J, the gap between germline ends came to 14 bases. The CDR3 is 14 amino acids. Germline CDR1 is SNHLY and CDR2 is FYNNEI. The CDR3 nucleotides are TGTGCCAGCATACGGCGGTGGGAGAATTCACCCCTCCACTTT. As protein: CASIRRWENSPLHF.

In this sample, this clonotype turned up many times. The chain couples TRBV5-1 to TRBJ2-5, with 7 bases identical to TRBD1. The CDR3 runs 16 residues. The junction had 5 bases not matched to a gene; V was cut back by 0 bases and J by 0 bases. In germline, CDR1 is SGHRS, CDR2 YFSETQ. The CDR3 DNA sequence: TGCGCCAGCAGCTTGGCCGGGACAGCGTACCAAGAGACCCAGTACTTC. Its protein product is CASSLAGTAYQETQYF.

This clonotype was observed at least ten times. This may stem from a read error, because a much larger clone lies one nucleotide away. CDR3: CASREGTYETKYF. The CDR3 nucleotides are TGTGCCAGCAGAGAAGGGACTTACGAGACCAAGTACTTC. V and J are TRBV12-3 or TRBV12-4 and TRBJ2-5, with D possibly matching TRBD2 (6 bases). The CDR3 has 13 residues.

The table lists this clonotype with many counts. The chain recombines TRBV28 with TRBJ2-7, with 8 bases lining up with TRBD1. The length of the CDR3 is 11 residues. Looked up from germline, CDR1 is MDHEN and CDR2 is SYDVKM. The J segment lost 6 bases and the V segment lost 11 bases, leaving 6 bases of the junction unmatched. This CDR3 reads CAVDRGSEQYF. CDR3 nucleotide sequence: TGTGCCGTAGACAGGGGTAGCGAGCAGTACTTC.

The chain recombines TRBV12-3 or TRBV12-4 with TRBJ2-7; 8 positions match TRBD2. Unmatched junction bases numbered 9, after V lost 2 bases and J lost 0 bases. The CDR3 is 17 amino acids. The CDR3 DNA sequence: TGTGCCAGCAGTTTACTCTCCGGGGGGACTAGCTCCTACGAGCAGTACTTC. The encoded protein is CASSLLSGGTSSYEQYF.

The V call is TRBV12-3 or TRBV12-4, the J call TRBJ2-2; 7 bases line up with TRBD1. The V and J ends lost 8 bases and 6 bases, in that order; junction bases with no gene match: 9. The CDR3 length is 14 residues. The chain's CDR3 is CASEGAGKAGELFF. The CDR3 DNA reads TGTGCCAGCGAGGGGGCAGGGAAAGCCGGGGAGCTGTTTTTT.

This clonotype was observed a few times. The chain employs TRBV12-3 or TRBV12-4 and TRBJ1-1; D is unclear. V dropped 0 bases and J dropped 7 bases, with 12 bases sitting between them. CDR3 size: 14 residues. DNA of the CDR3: TGTGCCAGCAGTTTAGCCCAGGTGCGGGGTGAAGCTTTCTTT. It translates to CASSLAQVRGEAFF.

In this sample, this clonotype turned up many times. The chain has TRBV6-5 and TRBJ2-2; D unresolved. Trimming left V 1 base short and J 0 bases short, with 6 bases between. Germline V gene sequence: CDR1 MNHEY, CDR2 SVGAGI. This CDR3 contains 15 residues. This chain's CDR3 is CASSYFNPNTGELFF. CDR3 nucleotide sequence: TGTGCCAGCAGTTACTTCAACCCGAACACCGGGGAGCTGTTTTTT.

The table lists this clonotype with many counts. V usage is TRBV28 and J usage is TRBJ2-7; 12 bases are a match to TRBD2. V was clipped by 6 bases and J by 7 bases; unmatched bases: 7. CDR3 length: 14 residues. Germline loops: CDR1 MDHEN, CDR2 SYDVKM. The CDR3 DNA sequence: TGTGCCAGCAGAAAACCTGGACTAGCGGGAGAGCAGTACTTC. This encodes CASRKPGLAGEQYF.

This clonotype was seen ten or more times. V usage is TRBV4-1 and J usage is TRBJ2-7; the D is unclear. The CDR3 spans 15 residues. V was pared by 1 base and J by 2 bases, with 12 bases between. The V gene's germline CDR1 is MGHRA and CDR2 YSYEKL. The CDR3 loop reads CASSQGQGNTYEQYF. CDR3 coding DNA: TGCGCCAGCAGCCAAGGTCAAGGGAACACCTACGAGCAGTACTTC.

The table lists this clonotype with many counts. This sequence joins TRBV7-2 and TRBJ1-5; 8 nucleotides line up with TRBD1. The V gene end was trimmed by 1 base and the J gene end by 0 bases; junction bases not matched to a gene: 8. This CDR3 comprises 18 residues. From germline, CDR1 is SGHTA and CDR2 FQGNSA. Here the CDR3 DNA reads TGTGCCAGCAGCTTAGTGCCGGACAGGGAGTATAGCAATCAGCCCCAGCATTTT. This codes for CASSLVPDREYSNQPQHF.

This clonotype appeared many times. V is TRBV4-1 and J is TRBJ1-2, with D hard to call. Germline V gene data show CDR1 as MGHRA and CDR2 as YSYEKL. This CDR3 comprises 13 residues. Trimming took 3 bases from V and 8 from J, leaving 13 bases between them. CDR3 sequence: CASSQDLHRGYTF. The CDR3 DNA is TGCGCCAGCAGCCAGGACCTTCATCGGGGCTACACCTTC.

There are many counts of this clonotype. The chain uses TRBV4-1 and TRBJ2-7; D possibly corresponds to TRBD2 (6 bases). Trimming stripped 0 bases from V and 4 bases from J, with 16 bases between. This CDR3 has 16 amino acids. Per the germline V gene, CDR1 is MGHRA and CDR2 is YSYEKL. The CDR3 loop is CASSQDRDSEYYEQYF. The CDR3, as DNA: TGCGCCAGCAGCCAAGATAGGGACTCCGAGTATTACGAGCAGTACTTC.

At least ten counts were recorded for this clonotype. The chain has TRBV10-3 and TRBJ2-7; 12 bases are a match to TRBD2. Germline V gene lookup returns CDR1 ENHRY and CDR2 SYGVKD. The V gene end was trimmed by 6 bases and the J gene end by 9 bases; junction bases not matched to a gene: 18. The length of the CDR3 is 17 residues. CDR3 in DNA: TGTGCCATCAGGCTACCCTCGGGACTAGCGGGTTTGGGGGTGCAGTACTTC. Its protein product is CAIRLPSGLAGLGVQYF.

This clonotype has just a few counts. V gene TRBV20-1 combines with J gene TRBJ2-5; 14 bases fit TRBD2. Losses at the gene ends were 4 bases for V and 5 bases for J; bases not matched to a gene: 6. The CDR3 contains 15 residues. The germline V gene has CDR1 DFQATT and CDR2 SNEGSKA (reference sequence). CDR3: CSATGLAGAVETQYF. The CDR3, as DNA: TGCAGTGCTACGGGACTAGCGGGAGCAGTTGAGACCCAGTACTTC.

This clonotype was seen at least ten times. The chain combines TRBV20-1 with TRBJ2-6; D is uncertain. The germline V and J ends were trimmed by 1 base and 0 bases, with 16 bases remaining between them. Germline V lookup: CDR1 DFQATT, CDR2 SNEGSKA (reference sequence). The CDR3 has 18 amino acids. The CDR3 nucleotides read TGCAGTGCTAGAGGGATCCGGCTCGGACCCTCTGGGGCCAACGTCCTGACTTTC. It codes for CSARGIRLGPSGANVLTF.

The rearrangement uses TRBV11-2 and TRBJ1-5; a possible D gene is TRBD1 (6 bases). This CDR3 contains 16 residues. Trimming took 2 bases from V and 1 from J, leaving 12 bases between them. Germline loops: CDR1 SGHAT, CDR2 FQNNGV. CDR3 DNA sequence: TGTGCCAGCAGCTTATTGCCAGGGGCGAGCAATCAGCCCCAGCATTTT. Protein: CASSLLPGASNQPQHF.

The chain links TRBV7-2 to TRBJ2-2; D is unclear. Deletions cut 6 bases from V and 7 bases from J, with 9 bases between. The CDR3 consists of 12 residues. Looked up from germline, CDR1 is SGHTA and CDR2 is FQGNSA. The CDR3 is CASRLTIGELFF. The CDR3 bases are TGTGCCAGCAGGCTGACAATCGGGGAGCTGTTTTTT.

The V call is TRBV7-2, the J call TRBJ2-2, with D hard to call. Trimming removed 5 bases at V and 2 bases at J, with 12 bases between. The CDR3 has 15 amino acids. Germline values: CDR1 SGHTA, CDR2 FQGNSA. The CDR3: CASSRTPGNTGELFF. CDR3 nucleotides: TGTGCCAGCAGCCGAACCCCAGGAAACACCGGGGAGCTGTTTTTT.

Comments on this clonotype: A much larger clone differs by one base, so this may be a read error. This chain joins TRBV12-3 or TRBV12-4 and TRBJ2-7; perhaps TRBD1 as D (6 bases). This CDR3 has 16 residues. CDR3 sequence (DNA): TGTGCCAGCAGTTGGGGCGCAGGGGAGAGGAGGTACGAGCAGTGCTTC. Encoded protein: CASSWGAGERRYEQCF.